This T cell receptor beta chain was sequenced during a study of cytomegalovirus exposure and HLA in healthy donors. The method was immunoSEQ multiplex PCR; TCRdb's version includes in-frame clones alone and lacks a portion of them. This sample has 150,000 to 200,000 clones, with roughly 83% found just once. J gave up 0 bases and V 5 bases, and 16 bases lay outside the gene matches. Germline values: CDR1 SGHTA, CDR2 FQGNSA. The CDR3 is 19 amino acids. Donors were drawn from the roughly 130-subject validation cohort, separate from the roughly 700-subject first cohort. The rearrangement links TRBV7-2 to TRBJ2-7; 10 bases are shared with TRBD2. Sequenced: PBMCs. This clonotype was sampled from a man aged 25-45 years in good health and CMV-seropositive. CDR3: CASSAGGWLAGVSSYEQYF. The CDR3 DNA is TGTGCCAGCAGCGCCGGAGGTTGGCTAGCGGGGGTGAGCTCCTACGAGCAGTACTTC.